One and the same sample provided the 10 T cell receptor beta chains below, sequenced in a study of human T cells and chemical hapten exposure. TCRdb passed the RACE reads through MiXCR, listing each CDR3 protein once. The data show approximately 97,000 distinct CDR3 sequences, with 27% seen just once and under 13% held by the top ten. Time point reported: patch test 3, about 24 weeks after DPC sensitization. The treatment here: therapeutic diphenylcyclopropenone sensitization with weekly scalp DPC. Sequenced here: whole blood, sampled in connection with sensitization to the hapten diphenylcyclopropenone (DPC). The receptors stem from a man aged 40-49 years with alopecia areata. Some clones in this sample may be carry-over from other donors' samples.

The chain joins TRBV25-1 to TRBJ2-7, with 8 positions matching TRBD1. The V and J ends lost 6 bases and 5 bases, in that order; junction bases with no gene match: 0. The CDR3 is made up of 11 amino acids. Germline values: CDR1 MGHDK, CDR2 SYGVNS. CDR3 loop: CASRTGDEQYF. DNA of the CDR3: TGTGCCAGCAGGACAGGGGACGAGCAGTACTTC.

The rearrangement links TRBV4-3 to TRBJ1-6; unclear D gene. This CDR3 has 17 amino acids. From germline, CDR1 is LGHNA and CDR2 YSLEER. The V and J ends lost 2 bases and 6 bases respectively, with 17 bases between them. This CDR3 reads CASSQFPGGQSNSPLHF. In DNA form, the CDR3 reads TGCGCCAGCAGCCAATTCCCAGGCGGGCAGAGTAATTCACCCCTCCACTTT.

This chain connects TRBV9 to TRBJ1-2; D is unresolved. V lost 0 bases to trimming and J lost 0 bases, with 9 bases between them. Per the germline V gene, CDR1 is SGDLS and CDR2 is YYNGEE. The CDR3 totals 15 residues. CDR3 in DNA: TGTGCCAGCAGCGTAGGGAGAGGGACTAACTATGGCTACACCTTC. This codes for CASSVGRGTNYGYTF.

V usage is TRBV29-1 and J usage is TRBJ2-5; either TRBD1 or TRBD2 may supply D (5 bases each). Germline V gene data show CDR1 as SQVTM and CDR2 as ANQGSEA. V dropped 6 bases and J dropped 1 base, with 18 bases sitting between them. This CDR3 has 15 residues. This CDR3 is CSVSEGRAVQETQYF. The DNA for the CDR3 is TGCAGCGTCTCCGAGGGCAGGGCTGTCCAAGAGACCCAGTACTTC.

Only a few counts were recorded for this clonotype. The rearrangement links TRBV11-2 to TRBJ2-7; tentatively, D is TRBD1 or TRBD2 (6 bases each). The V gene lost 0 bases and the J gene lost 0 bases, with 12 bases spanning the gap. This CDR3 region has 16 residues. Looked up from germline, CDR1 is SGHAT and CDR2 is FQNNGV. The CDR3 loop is CASSLDGGPTSYEQYF. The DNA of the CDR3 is TGTGCCAGCAGCTTAGACGGGGGCCCCACCTCCTACGAGCAGTACTTC.

The CDR3 nucleotides are TGCAGTGCTCGACCAGGGGGGAGAACTAATGAAAAACTGTTTTTT. Its translation: CSARPGGRTNEKLFF. V usage is TRBV20-1 and J usage is TRBJ1-4; 7 positions match TRBD1. V lost 5 bases and J lost 1; bases outside the gene matches: 7. Germline loops: CDR1 DFQATT, CDR2 SNEGSKA (reference sequence). CDR3 size: 15 residues.

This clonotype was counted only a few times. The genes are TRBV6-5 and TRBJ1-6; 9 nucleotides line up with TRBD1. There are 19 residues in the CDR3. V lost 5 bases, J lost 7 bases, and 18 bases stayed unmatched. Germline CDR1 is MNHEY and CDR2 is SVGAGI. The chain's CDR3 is CASSAGTGFAGRWNSPLHF. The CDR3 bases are TGTGCCAGCAGTGCAGGGACAGGGTTTGCCGGACGATGGAATTCACCCCTCCACTTT.

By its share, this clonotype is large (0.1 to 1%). In DNA, the CDR3 is TGTGCCAGCAGCCCAAGACAGACCAACTCTGGAAACACCATATATTTT. Translation gives CASSPRQTNSGNTIYF. The chain has TRBV11-2 and TRBJ1-3, with D possibly TRBD1 on 5 matching bases. V was trimmed by 5 bases and J by 0 bases, leaving 14 bases between them. This CDR3 has 16 amino acids. Germline-derived CDR1 and CDR2 are SGHAT and FQNNGV.

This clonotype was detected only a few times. The CDR3 DNA follows: TGTGCCAGCACTCCCCGCGGTGGAGAGACCCAGTACTTC. It yields the protein CASTPRGGETQYF. The genes are TRBV28 and TRBJ2-5, with unresolved D. The CDR3 totals 13 residues. The V gene's germline CDR1 is MDHEN and CDR2 SYDVKM. The V gene lost 7 bases and the J gene lost 4 bases, with 13 bases spanning the gap.

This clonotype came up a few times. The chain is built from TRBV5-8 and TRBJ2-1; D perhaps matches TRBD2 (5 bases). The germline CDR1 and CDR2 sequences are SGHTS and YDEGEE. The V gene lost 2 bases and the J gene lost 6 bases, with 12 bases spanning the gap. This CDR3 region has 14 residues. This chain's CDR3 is CASSLEGAGNEQFF. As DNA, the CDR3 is TGTGCCAGCAGCTTAGAGGGAGCCGGCAATGAGCAGTTCTTC.